This entry is about one TCR beta chain. What this receptor recognizes is not known. Nothing much larger sits one base from this clone, and base qualities are not available. Patients with autoimmune disease history or receiving systemic immunosuppression were excluded from the trial. Peripheral blood for TCR sequencing was drawn from every dose cohort at baseline, at cycle 4 day 1 and at cycle 7 day 1. The samples were taken from a phase I, first-in-human, multicenter, open-label dose-escalation trial of ivuxolimab. Adults with locally advanced or metastatic melanoma, renal cell carcinoma, hepatocellular carcinoma or head and neck squamous cell carcinoma were enrolled in the trial. CD4+ and CD8+ T cells were sorted separately from peripheral blood before TCR sequencing. Genomic DNA was isolated from the sorted cells so that the TCRbeta CDR3 region could be sequenced. The immunoSEQ Assay was used to sequence the TCRbeta CDR3 regions. TCRdb's version of the immuneACCESS table is confined to in-frame rearrangements and falls short of the full clone set. An unresolved V gene accounts for under half of the shortfall where checked; the remainder is of unknown origin. This sample holds tens of thousands of clones; about 89% were observed only once. The leading ten clones occupy 13% to 15% of the sample.

The sample belongs to a study of OX40 agonist ivuxolimab in advanced cancers. About the study as a whole: Ivuxolimab was an agonistic, fully human IgG2 monoclonal antibody directed against OX40 (CD134), a costimulatory receptor. Intravenous ivuxolimab was administered to patients every 2 weeks at six dose levels: 0.01, 0.1, 0.3, 1.5, 3 and 10 mg/kg. Among the roughly 50 dose-escalation patients, 19 had hepatocellular carcinoma, approximately 15 melanoma, 9 renal cell carcinoma and 9 head and neck cancer. In the dose-escalation cohort, over 65% of patients were male, and the mean age was about 55 years, with a range of roughly 20 to 79. Prior anti-PD-1, anti-PD-L1 or anti-CTLA-4 therapy was permitted, and 40% to 50% of dose-escalation patients had received checkpoint inhibitors. Partial responses were achieved by three dose-escalation patients, of whom one had hepatocellular carcinoma and two had cutaneous melanoma. The point of sequencing TCRbeta in the periphery was to test whether ivuxolimab changed TCR sequence diversity and drove clonal T-cell expansion. The paper reports the monotherapy dose-escalation portion (N of about 54 patients) of the phase I ivuxolimab trial. Study-level results and caveats: In the 0.1-3.0 mg/kg groups, partial responders had among the lowest normalized peripheral clonal expansion, particularly in CD8+ T cells. At doses from 0.1 to 3.0 mg/kg, clonal expansion was seen in both CD4+ and CD8+ blood T cells between baseline and week 6. Low levels of normalized T-cell clonal expansion were also seen in some patients who did not respond. On average, CD8+ T cells showed more expanded clones than CD4+ T cells after ivuxolimab. The antigen specificity of the peripheral T cells that underwent clonal expansion was not determined.

From the germline V gene (reference sequence), CDR1 is SEHNR and CDR2 is FQNEAQ. Including cysteine and phenylalanine, the CDR3 has 13 amino acids. Only the CDR3 portion is preserved as DNA: 39 bases, with reading frame beginning at the first base. Between the V and J ends, shortened by 4 bases and 5 bases respectively, the junction contains 9 bases. The sample here was CD4+ or CD8+ T cells sorted from blood, taken in a trial of the OX40 agonist ivuxolimab. The source of this sequence is an adult with an advanced solid tumor such as melanoma, head and neck, liver or kidney cancer. The chain is assembled from TRBV7-9 and TRBJ2-1; a tentative D call is TRBD2 (5 bases match). The CDR3 region: CASSSPGDNEQFF. The DNA is TGTGCCAGCAGCTCCCCCGGGGACAATGAGCAGTTCTTC.